This T cell receptor (beta chain) stems from a study of T cells after posttransplantation cyclophosphamide (dated by TCRdb to the mid-2010s). Regarding the study in general: The study tracked T cell repertoire reconstitution by TRB sequencing after myeloablative bone marrow transplantation using posttransplantation cyclophosphamide as GVHD prophylaxis. TRA and TRB clonality were tightly correlated in 9 or 10 samples, so subsequent TCR analyses focused on TRB only. In 3 patients, TRB sequencing was also performed on up to about 3 more blood samples taken 2 to 5.2 years after transplant, and in 4 patients, pretransplant blood was also TRB-sequenced. Antigen receptor sequencing covered samples from 30 to 45 PTCy-treated patients and approximately 17 of their related bone marrow donors. Blood from all 30 or so PTCy patients with 1-year posttransplant specimens was subjected to TRB sequencing. Public TRB sequences were checked against a database of over 3,600 sequences associated with responses to pathogens, tumor antigens, self-antigens and alloantigens. Paper-wide results and their limitations: The TRB repertoires of T cells infiltrating skin or the GI tract showed only limited overlap with the TRB repertoires found in blood. Across 45 or so patients, TRB clonality was highly associated with recipient CMV seropositivity and CMV reactivation, and PTCy diversity was similar to diversity in CNI/methotrexate controls. Donor-recipient similarity was low at 1-2 months but increased during the first year, and donor CD8+ memory clones often dominated later blood repertoires.

On the day of marrow donation, related bone marrow donors gave peripheral blood samples. Peripheral blood and bone marrow mononuclear cells were isolated by Ficoll-Hypaque density centrifugation and were cryopreserved. FACS on a FACSAria II was used to sort CD4+ and CD8+ T cells, including the naive and memory subsets. Genomic DNA was the input for TRB sequencing, which was run either with the immunoSEQ assay at survey resolution or with the hsTCRB kit. The authors' analysis ran thus. The immunoSEQ software was used for initial read processing, and the LymphoSeq R package was used for repertoire analyses. For each TRB dataset, clonality was calculated as 1 minus normalized Shannon entropy, and the Gini coefficient was computed as well. Phenotypes of unsorted samples were inferred by mapping TRB sequences from sorted subsets of the recipient or donor onto unsorted samples of the same recipient. What TCRdb holds here is the immuneACCESS table cut down to in-frame rearrangements. Part of the clones is not present; checked against another copy, under half of the missing clones reflect an unresolved V gene, and the others are unexplained. The DNA gave D and trimming, while V, J and clone size come from that table. The sample profile shows roughly 7,400 clones; 80% to 95% of them were found once. Approximately 4.1% of the sample rests with the top ten.

Concerning this clone itself: No cognate antigen has been identified for it. No qualities accompany the bases; no much larger clone lies one base away.

The germline V gene encodes CDR1 SGHTA and CDR2 FQGNSA. V loses 2 bases of germline sequence and J loses 7 bases, and the interval between the two ends is 10 bases. The CDR3 sequence holds 13 residues, the cysteine and phenylalanine included. CDR3 DNA is the only sequence kept; it has 39 bases, read in frame from the first base. The rearranged chain carries TRBV7-2 and TRBJ2-3, with TRBD2 as a weak D call on 5 bases. Sequencing used CD4+ T cells sorted from blood. The TCR was taken from a woman aged 45-59 years in good health and a related stem cell transplant donor. The DNA is as follows: TGTGCCAGCAGCTTACAGGAGACTAATACGCAGTATTTT. Its product reads: CASSLQETNTQYF.